This TCR beta chain was obtained from a study of T cell clonotyping in hematopoietic cell transplantation. CDR3 length: 15 amino acids. With 0 bases removed from V and 4 bases from J, the gap between germline ends came to 9 bases. The V gene's germline CDR1 is SGHTA and CDR2 FQGNSA. Assay: immunoSEQ multiplex PCR; the TCRdb copy retains only in-frame clones and omits some. The data hold 4,700 or so clones, with around 82% observed a single time. The sequences come from peripheral blood mononuclear cells, collected 180 days after allogeneic stem cell transplant. The chain combines TRBV7-2 with TRBJ2-2; D unclear. The clonotype comes from a male patient between 60 and 69 years old who had an allogeneic stem cell transplant from an unrelated donor, so T cells may come from the graft donor. Some clones in this sample may be carry-over from other donors' samples. The CDR3 region is CASSLARRSTGELFF. The CDR3 bases are TGTGCCAGCAGCTTAGCGAGGCGGAGCACCGGGGAGCTGTTTTTT. Together with reference TRBV7-2 and TRBJ2-2, the CDR3 gives the full variable domain: GAGVSQSPSNKVTEKGKDVELRCDPISGHTALYWYRQSLGQGLEFLIYFQGNSAPDKSGLPSDRFSAERTGGSVSTLTIQRTQQEDSAVYLCASSLARRSTGELFFGEGSRLTVL.